Listed below are T cell receptor beta chains from one sample, sequenced in a study of Graves' ophthalmopathy and Graves' hyperthyroidism. Each CDR3 protein is one row after TCRdb ran MiXCR on the multiplex PCR reads. The sample has 45,000 to 60,000 distinct CDR3 sequences, around 50% seen once. The sequenced sample consisted of peripheral blood. The receptors stem from an adult woman with Graves' ophthalmopathy. The CDR3 runs from the conserved cysteine through the conserved F or W. Fields, in order: J gene, D gene, CDR3 length, V gene, clone size, CDR3 protein, CDR3 DNA. A D gene is named only where the DNA matches it firmly. Size tells how often a clone was seen (once, few, many) or the class of an expanded clone, and some rows leave it out.

>TRBJ1-5|.|16|TRBV28|many
CASSPDRFSYNQPQHF
TGTGCCAGCAGCCCCGACAGGTTTAGCTACAATCAGCCCCAGCATTTT
>TRBJ2-1|TRBD2|16|TRBV9|.
CASIGLAGVPYNEQFF
TGTGCCAGCATCGGACTAGCGGGAGTCCCTTACAATGAGCAGTTCTTC
>TRBJ2-7|.|12|TRBV5-1|many
CASSGGSYEQYF
TGCGCCAGCAGTGGAGGCTCCTACGAGCAGTACTTC
>TRBJ2-7|TRBD1|16|TRBV6-4|many
CASRNNFGTGCHEQYF
TGTGCCAGCAGAAATAATTTTGGGACAGGGTGCCACGAGCAGTACTTC
>TRBJ2-3|TRBD2|13|TRBV20-1|once
CSAGGGSTDTQYF
TGCAGTGCTGGGGGGGGGAGCACAGATACGCAGTATTTT
>TRBJ1-2|.|16|TRBV19|.
CASSTGARGSGNGYTF
TGTGCCAGTAGTACCGGAGCTCGGGGATCAGGCAACGGCTACACCTTC
>TRBJ2-7|TRBD1|13|TRBV29-1|.
CSVEAHRGYEQYF
TGCAGCGTTGAAGCCCACAGGGGTTACGAGCAGTACTTC
>TRBJ1-2|TRBD1|14|TRBV25-1|.
CASSEPTGGYGYTF
TGTGCCAGCAGTGAACCGACAGGGGGCTATGGCTACACCTTC
>TRBJ2-3|TRBD2|14|TRBV6-1|.
CASSETSGTDTQYF
TGTGCCAGCAGTGAAACTAGCGGCACAGATACGCAGTATTTC
>TRBJ2-6|.|10|TRBV29-1|.
CSVGGHVLTF
TGCAGCGTTGGGGGCCACGTCCTGACTTTC
>TRBJ2-1|.|13|TRBV18|.
CASSLQVHNEQFF
TGTGCCAGCTCACTCCAGGTACACAATGAGCAGTTCTTC
>TRBJ2-4|.|13|TRBV20-1|many
CSAVQGAGNIQYF
TGCAGTGCCGTACAGGGAGCGGGAAACATTCAGTACTTC
>TRBJ1-1|.|15|TRBV7-3|many
CASSFKPGGNTEAFF
TGTGCCAGCAGCTTTAAACCCGGAGGGAACACTGAAGCTTTCTTT
>TRBJ2-5|.|14|TRBV19|.
CASSIDRLGETQYF
TGTGCCAGTAGTATAGACAGGCTGGGGGAGACCCAGTACTTC
>TRBJ2-5|.|15|TRBV6-1|.
CASSESGAGWETQYF
TGTGCCAGCAGTGAATCTGGGGCAGGTTGGGAGACCCAGTACTTC
>TRBJ1-2|.|13|TRBV12-3/TRBV12-4|many
CASSFRGRGGYTF
TGTGCCAGCAGTTTCCGGGGGCGCGGAGGCTACACCTTC
>TRBJ2-1|.|15|TRBV2|many
CASSDLGGPYNEQFF
TGTGCCAGCAGTGATCTAGGGGGGCCCTACAATGAGCAGTTCTTC
>TRBJ2-1|TRBD1|16|TRBV19|.
CASSTAGTGAYNEQFF
TGTGCCAGTAGTACCGCCGGGACAGGGGCCTACAATGAGCAGTTCTTC
>TRBJ2-7|.|17|TRBV15|.
CATSRDAGNKYSYEQYF
TGTGCCACCAGCAGAGATGCAGGAAATAAGTATTCCTACGAGCAGTACTTC
>TRBJ2-1|TRBD2|13|TRBV20-1|many
CSARTSDYNEQFF
TGCAGTGCTAGAACTAGCGACTACAATGAGCAGTTCTTC
>TRBJ1-5|.|17|TRBV24-1|.
CATSVPKGGLGVETQHF
TGTGCCACCAGTGTCCCTAAGGGGGGACTAGGAGTCGAGACCCAGCATTTT
>TRBJ2-1|TRBD2|15|TRBV7-7|once
CASSFSPGGDNEQFF
TGTGCTAGCAGCTTTAGTCCGGGGGGGGACAATGAGCAGTTCTTC
>TRBJ2-7|TRBD2|12|TRBV6-2/TRBV6-3|many
CASVGLAEEQYF
TGTGCCAGCGTTGGACTAGCGGAAGAGCAGTACTTC
>TRBJ2-3|TRBD2|15|TRBV11-3|many
CASSPAGGRTDTQYF
TGTGCCAGCAGCCCCGCGGGCGGGAGGACAGATACGCAGTATTTT
>TRBJ2-1|TRBD1|15|TRBV7-3|.
CASSRNGQEDNEQFF
TGTGCCAGCAGCCGGAACGGACAGGAAGACAATGAGCAGTTCTTC
>TRBJ2-7|.|12|TRBV6-1|.
CASRDGAGSMYF
TGTGCCAGCAGGGATGGCGCAGGGTCGATGTACTTC
>TRBJ2-5|.|14|TRBV7-8|many
CASSLTALGETQYF
TGTGCCAGCAGCCTGACCGCCTTGGGGGAGACCCAGTACTTC
>TRBJ1-2|.|14|TRBV6-5|.
CASSYTGIDYGYTF
TGTGCCAGCAGTTATACCGGGATCGACTATGGCTACACCTTC
>TRBJ2-1|TRBD2|14|TRBV7-8|.
CASSTSGRNYEQFF
TGTGCCAGCAGCACTAGCGGGAGGAATTATGAGCAGTTCTTC
>TRBJ2-7|TRBD2|15|TRBV25-1|.
CASSVTSGRAWEQYF
TGTGCCAGCAGTGTGACTAGCGGGAGGGCCTGGGAGCAGTACTTC
>TRBJ2-3|.|16|TRBV7-6|.
CASSLDQGLRELRGYF
TGTGCCAGCAGCTTAGATCAGGGGCTCAGGGAGCTACGCGGGTATTTT
>TRBJ2-1|TRBD2|13|TRBV6-5|many
CASGTSGNNEQFF
TGTGCCAGCGGGACTAGCGGAAACAATGAGCAGTTCTTC
>TRBJ1-1|TRBD1|16|TRBV19|.
CASSPPSTGGIAEAFF
TGTGCCAGTTCCCCGCCCTCGACAGGGGGAATCGCTGAAGCTTTCTTT
>TRBJ2-7|.|14|TRBV24-1|.
CATSGRGGDGEQYF
TGTGCCACCAGTGGCCGGGGTGGGGACGGCGAGCAGTACTTC
>TRBJ2-7|.|12|TRBV29-1|few
CSVEDLGREQYF
TGCAGCGTTGAAGATCTGGGGCGGGAGCAGTACTTC
>TRBJ2-3|.|13|TRBV20-1|.
CSATGGGPDEQYF
TGCAGTGCTACAGGGGGAGGGCCGGATGAGCAGTATTTT
>TRBJ1-4|.|13|TRBV28|many
CASGKNGLEKLFF
TGTGCCAGCGGCAAGAACGGGCTTGAAAAACTGTTTTTT
>TRBJ2-1|TRBD2|16|TRBV14|few
CASSPITSGRALRQFF
TGTGCCAGCTCACCAATAACCAGCGGGAGGGCCTTGAGGCAGTTCTTC
>TRBJ2-7|.|13|TRBV20-1|.
CGAEEEAPYEQYF
TGCGGTGCCGAGGAGGAGGCCCCCTACGAGCAGTATTTC
>TRBJ2-7|TRBD2|15|TRBV20-1|.
CSARRLAGNTGEQYF
TGCAGTGCTAGGCGGCTAGCGGGTAACACCGGGGAGCAGTACTTC
>TRBJ2-3|.|11|TRBV6-5|many
CASRRMDTQYF
TGTGCCAGCAGGCGGATGGATACGCAGTATTTT